This T cell receptor (beta chain) was sequenced in a study of T cell repertoires in aging, cancer and after chemotherapy. Study details: Clear clonal overlap appeared across healthy donor samples taken over several months to years.

The CDR3 runs 15 residues. Looked up from germline, CDR1 is PRHDT and CDR2 is FYEKMQ (reference sequence). V lost 1 base and J lost 8; bases outside the gene matches: 10. TCR beta rearrangements were amplified from peripheral blood genomic DNA. This clonotype was recorded a few times. Antigen unknown. Findings of the study overall: In cancer patients, declining TCR diversity with age involved lost richness and lost evenness.

A mixed TRB-A/B primer pool amplified rearranged TRB by multiplex touch-down PCR. MiXCR, run by TCRdb on the multiplex PCR reads, gives a single entry per CDR3 protein. The repertoire holds over 3,000 distinct CDR3 sequences, with 38% as singletons. The TCR was taken from a human donor in good health. The rearrangement uses TRBV13 and TRBJ1-2; 7 nucleotides match TRBD1. Sequencing was done on a sample of blood. This CDR3 reads CASSLEGGGGRGYTF. CDR3 in DNA: TGTGCCAGCAGCTTAGAAGGAGGGGGCGGACGGGGCTACACCTTC.